The 30 T cell receptor beta chains presented below share a single source sample, sequenced in a study of cytotoxic CD8 clonotypes in ibrutinib-treated CLL. This table comes from immunoSEQ multiplex PCR, and its TCRdb copy is limited to in-frame clones, with some not included. The repertoire holds almost 250,000 clones, with 60% to 75% as singletons. Here the sequenced sample was PBMCs, taken after 24 months of ibrutinib treatment. The origin of the receptors is a human donor with chronic lymphocytic leukemia.

This chain uses TRBV29-1 with TRBJ2-5; tentatively, D is TRBD2 (6 bases). V gave up 4 bases and J gave up 1 base, with 10 bases separating them. The CDR3 covers 13 residues. Germline assignment: CDR1 SQVTM and CDR2 ANQGSEA. Here the CDR3 reads CSVGGNSQETQYF. In DNA, the CDR3 is TGCAGCGTTGGCGGGAACTCCCAAGAGACCCAGTACTTC.

The chain is built from TRBV5-1 and TRBJ1-2, with D hard to call. Per germline, CDR1 SGHRS and CDR2 YFSETQ. The ends were cut back, 0 bases at V and 4 bases at J, with 10 bases in the middle. This CDR3 comprises 14 residues. As DNA, the CDR3 is TGCGCCAGCAGCTTGGATATGGGAGCCTATGGCTACACCTTC. Its protein product is CASSLDMGAYGYTF.

The chain combines TRBV9 with TRBJ2-1; possibly TRBD1 or TRBD2 for D (5 bases each). V shed 0 bases and J shed 8 bases, with 9 bases lying between them. Germline CDR1 SGDLS, CDR2 YYNGEE. This CDR3 region has 13 residues. The CDR3 here is CASSVEWGHEQFF. In nucleotides, the CDR3 is TGTGCCAGCAGCGTAGAATGGGGACATGAGCAGTTCTTC.

This clone was detected only a few times. The V gene is TRBV25-1, the J gene TRBJ1-2; no firm D call. CDR3 length equals 11 residues. Germline CDR1 is MGHDK and CDR2 is SYGVNS. With 2 bases removed from V and 8 bases from J, the gap between germline ends came to 6 bases. The CDR3 coding sequence is TGTGCCAGCAGTGAAGGGGTGGGCTACACCTTC. This encodes CASSEGVGYTF.

Note on this clone: The identical CDR3 is also encoded by other nucleotide sequences in the sample. This chain joins TRBV13 and TRBJ2-7; D is unresolved. The CDR3 runs to 12 residues. Germline V gene data show CDR1 as PRHDT and CDR2 as FYEKMQ (reference sequence). Between the trimmed V and J ends, which lost 4 bases and 0 bases, there was a span of 4 bases. CDR3 DNA: TGTGCCAGCAGCTCAAGCTCCTACGAGCAGTACTTC. Its protein product is CASSSSSYEQYF.

V gene TRBV14 combines with J gene TRBJ2-5, with 7 nucleotides matching TRBD2. CDR1 and CDR2 (germline): SGHDN, FVKESK. This CDR3 is built from 16 residues. The V gene end was trimmed by 3 bases and the J gene end by 1 base; junction bases not matched to a gene: 8. CDR3 region: CASSQLDGGSQETQYF. In DNA form, the CDR3 reads TGTGCCAGCAGCCAGCTTGACGGGGGGAGCCAAGAGACCCAGTACTTC.

V is TRBV5-1 and J is TRBJ2-5, with D maybe TRBD2 (6 bases). In germline, CDR1 is SGHRS, CDR2 YFSETQ. This CDR3 is built from 15 residues. The ends were cut back, 5 bases at V and 1 base at J, with 15 bases in the middle. CDR3: CASSFTGEAQETQYF. CDR3 DNA sequence: TGCGCCAGCAGTTTCACGGGGGAGGCCCAAGAGACCCAGTACTTC. Filled out from reference TRBV5-1 and TRBJ2-5, the complete variable domain reads KAGVTQTPRYLIKTRGQQVTLSCSPISGHRSVSWYQQTPGQGLQFLFEYFSETQRNKGNFPGRFSGRQFSNSRSEMNVSTLELGDSALYLCASSFTGEAQETQYFGPGTRLLVL.

The sample holds a few counts of this clone. The chain is built from TRBV29-1 and TRBJ2-7; TRBD1 matches 7 bases. Germline V CDR1 and CDR2: SQVTM, ANQGSEA. CDR3 length: 13 residues. Unmatched junction bases numbered 4, after V lost 0 bases and J lost 5 bases. CDR3 amino acids: CSVEDRGGDEQYF. For the CDR3, the DNA is TGCAGCGTTGAAGATCGAGGGGGCGACGAGCAGTACTTC.

This chain uses TRBV7-8 with TRBJ1-1, with D perhaps TRBD1 (6 bases). Trimming cost V 7 bases and J 6 bases, with 12 bases left between them. The CDR3 runs 12 residues. Looked up from germline, CDR1 is SGHVS and CDR2 is FQNEAQ. CDR3 region: CASTLGGPEAFF. The DNA for the CDR3 is TGTGCCAGCACCCTGGGGGGGCCTGAAGCTTTCTTT.

This chain uses TRBV7-9 with TRBJ2-1, with TRBD2 matching over 8 bases. The J segment lost 7 bases and the V segment lost 5 bases, leaving 7 bases of the junction unmatched. This CDR3 has 14 amino acids. CDR1 is SEHNR, CDR2 FQNEAQ, per germline (reference sequence). CDR3 residues: CASSRPGTRNEQFF. CDR3 nucleotides: TGTGCCAGCAGCCGTCCCGGGACTAGGAATGAGCAGTTCTTC.

J is TRBJ2-1 and V is TRBV4-3; D remains unclear. The germline V and J ends were trimmed by 0 bases and 6 bases, with 18 bases remaining between them. CDR1 is LGHNA, CDR2 YSLEER, per germline. CDR3 length equals 17 residues. CDR3 region: CASSQDRTIPLGNEQFF. DNA for the CDR3: TGCGCCAGCAGCCAAGATCGTACCATTCCCTTAGGCAATGAGCAGTTCTTC.

The table lists this clone with a few counts. The chain uses TRBV19 and TRBJ2-7; D gene unclear. Germline V gives CDR1 LNHDA, CDR2 SQIVND (reference sequence). V was cut by 4 bases and J by 6 bases, with 7 bases left in between. This CDR3 contains 11 residues. The CDR3 DNA follows: TGTGCCAGTAGTAGAGGATCCGAGCAGTACTTC. This translates into CASSRGSEQYF.

V gene TRBV11-1 combines with J gene TRBJ2-7; 7 bases align to TRBD1. CDR1 SGHAT and CDR2 FQDESV come from the germline V gene (reference sequence). The V and J ends lost 5 bases and 3 bases, in that order; junction bases with no gene match: 10. The CDR3 totals 15 residues. CDR3: CASSKHRGTHYEQYF. CDR3 nucleotide sequence: TGTGCCAGCAGCAAACACAGGGGCACTCACTACGAGCAGTACTTC.

The chain joins TRBV5-1 to TRBJ2-7, with no clear D. The CDR3 runs to 9 residues. The V and J ends lost 7 bases and 6 bases respectively, with 5 bases between them. CDR1 and CDR2 from the germline V gene are SGHRS and YFSETQ. DNA for the CDR3: TGCGCCAGCGCTGGCGAGCAGTACTTC. Translated: CASAGEQYF.

The CDR3 sequence is CASLVQENTEAFF. The CDR3 nucleotides are TGTGCCAGCCTCGTTCAGGAGAACACTGAAGCTTTCTTT. The chain uses TRBV28 and TRBJ1-1; D not resolved. The CDR3 sequence is 13 residues long. CDR1 and CDR2 from the germline V gene are MDHEN and SYDVKM. V was clipped by 8 bases and J by 1 base, with 11 bases between them.

This sequence joins TRBV28 and TRBJ1-2; D gene ambiguous. Between the trimmed V and J ends, which lost 6 bases and 4 bases, there was a span of 12 bases. The CDR3 loop spans 13 amino acids. Germline V gene lookup returns CDR1 MDHEN and CDR2 SYDVKM. DNA for the CDR3: TGTGCCAGCAGGCCGGCCCTCTCCTATGGCTACACCTTC. The encoded protein is CASRPALSYGYTF.

This sequence joins TRBV4-2 and TRBJ2-7; D unclear. The germline V gene encodes CDR1 LGHNA and CDR2 YNFKEQ. Deletions cut 0 bases from V and 6 bases from J, with 9 bases between. CDR3 length: 13 amino acids. The CDR3: CASSQDRKIEQYF. The DNA for the CDR3 is TGTGCCAGCAGCCAAGATCGTAAGATCGAGCAGTACTTC.

The V call is TRBV19, the J call TRBJ1-1, with a possible D match to TRBD1 (6 bases). The CDR3 consists of 14 residues. Trimming shortened V by 5 bases and J by 1 base, and 11 bases separated the two germline ends. Germline loops: CDR1 LNHDA, CDR2 SQIVND (reference sequence). The CDR3 DNA is TGTGCCAGTAGTTCGGCGGGGGCGAACACTGAAGCTTTCTTT. As protein: CASSSAGANTEAFF. The whole variable domain, filled in from reference TRBV19 and TRBJ1-1, reads DGGITQSPKYLFRKEGQNVTLSCEQNLNHDAMYWYRQDPGQGLRLIYYSQIVNDFQKGDIAEGYSVSREKKESFPLTVTSAQKNPTAFYLCASSSAGANTEAFFGQGTRLTVV.

The CDR3 is CASSRGTGTTDYEQYF. CDR3 in DNA: TGTGCCAGCAGCCGAGGGACCGGGACTACGGACTACGAGCAGTACTTC. This sequence joins TRBV4-2 and TRBJ2-7; TRBD2 matches at 7 bases. The CDR3 is made up of 16 amino acids. Trimming cost V 4 bases and J 3 bases; bases outside gene matches: 12. CDR1 is LGHNA, CDR2 YNFKEQ, per germline.

The chain couples TRBV5-4 to TRBJ1-2; D is possibly TRBD1 (6 bases). This CDR3 has 15 residues. CDR1 and CDR2 from the germline V gene are SGHNT and YYREEE (reference sequence). V was cut by 4 bases and J by 6 bases, with 19 bases left in between. CDR3 in amino acids: CASSLNGGGADGYTF. For the CDR3, the DNA is TGTGCCAGCAGCCTTAACGGAGGGGGAGCGGATGGCTACACCTTC.

In the case of this clone: The junction departs from germline at one end; a sequencing error may be responsible. The J gene is TRBJ2-7, the V gene TRBV30; D may be TRBD2 (6 bases). Germline V gene data show CDR1 as GTSNPN and CDR2 as SVGIG (reference sequence). The CDR3 sequence is 12 residues long. The CDR3 region has the DNA TGCGTTGGGAGGCGGGACCCGTACGAGCAGTACTTC. Protein: CVGRRDPYEQYF.

The chain recombines TRBV28 with TRBJ2-1; TRBD2 is a possible D gene (6 bases). This CDR3 is built from 14 residues. Trimming took off 3 bases at V and 7 bases at J, with 13 bases between the two ends. Germline CDR1 MDHEN, CDR2 SYDVKM. The CDR3 sequence is CASSLGGAGNEQFF. The CDR3 nucleotides read TGTGCCAGCAGTTTGGGCGGGGCGGGGAATGAGCAGTTCTTC.

V usage is TRBV27 and J usage is TRBJ2-1, with TRBD2 matching over 7 bases. CDR1 and CDR2 from the germline V gene are MNHEY and SMNVEV (reference sequence). The CDR3 totals 17 residues. Trimming took 5 bases from V and 6 from J; bases not matched to a gene: 16. The CDR3 nucleotides read TGTGCCAGCAGTCGAACCCTCCTAGCGGTCTTTAGCAATGAGCAGTTCTTC. Its protein product is CASSRTLLAVFSNEQFF.

The chain has TRBV5-1 and TRBJ2-7, with 12 bases identical to TRBD2. V shed 4 bases and J 5 bases; nucleotides not matched to a gene: 10. The CDR3 consists of 16 residues. Germline loops: CDR1 SGHRS, CDR2 YFSETQ. The CDR3 loop reads CASSPGASGRAHEQYF. The CDR3 coding sequence is TGCGCCAGCAGCCCCGGCGCTAGCGGGAGGGCCCACGAGCAGTACTTC.

The chain is built from TRBV4-3 and TRBJ2-7, with D perhaps TRBD2 (6 bases). CDR1 and CDR2 from the germline V gene are LGHNA and YSLEER. This CDR3 has 15 amino acids. V was pared by 3 bases and J by 6 bases, with 18 bases between. The CDR3 is CASSQDYQAGIEQYF. The CDR3 bases are TGCGCCAGCAGCCAGGATTATCAGGCGGGAATCGAGCAGTACTTC.

The chain links TRBV5-1 to TRBJ1-1; the match to TRBD1 covers 7 bases. CDR1 SGHRS and CDR2 YFSETQ come from the germline V gene. The CDR3 is 15 amino acids. Trimming removed 0 bases from V and 5 bases from J; junction bases left unmatched: 7. The CDR3 loop reads CASSLVAGGETEAFF. In DNA form, the CDR3 reads TGCGCCAGCAGCTTGGTGGCAGGGGGAGAAACTGAAGCTTTCTTT.

In its sample, this clone was seen a few times. J is TRBJ2-5 and V is TRBV4-3; 11 bases fit TRBD2. The CDR3 extends over 16 amino acids. Germline loops: CDR1 LGHNA, CDR2 YSLEER. The J segment lost 5 bases and the V segment lost 1 base, leaving 6 bases of the junction unmatched. CDR3 nucleotides: TGCGCCAGCAGCCAAGGCACTAGCGGGAGCAGGGAGACCCAGTACTTC. It codes for CASSQGTSGSRETQYF.

The chain uses TRBV7-9 and TRBJ2-7; TRBD2 agrees at 8 bases. J was trimmed by 6 bases and V by 1 base; bases with no gene match: 8. Germline assignment: CDR1 SEHNR and CDR2 FQNEAQ (reference sequence). The CDR3 has 15 residues. Here the CDR3 DNA reads TGTGCCAGCAGCTTAGGGACTAGCCTGCCAAGCGAGCAGTACTTC. Translation gives CASSLGTSLPSEQYF.

The V call is TRBV29-1, the J call TRBJ2-5; no definite D call. From germline, CDR1 is SQVTM and CDR2 ANQGSEA. CDR3 length: 14 residues. The V end was cut by 4 bases, the J end by 2 bases, with 14 bases between. This CDR3 is CSVAGSQRQETQYF. CDR3 nucleotides: TGCAGCGTTGCCGGTTCACAGAGACAAGAGACCCAGTACTTC.

The chain joins TRBV7-9 to TRBJ1-4, with 9 bases identical to TRBD1. The CDR3 is 15 residues long. Germline loops: CDR1 SEHNR, CDR2 FQNEAQ (reference sequence). Trimming took 3 bases from V and 8 from J; bases not matched to a gene: 7. The CDR3 DNA is TGTGCCAGCAGCTTCGGGGACAGGGTTGGGGAAAAACTGTTTTTT. Its protein product is CASSFGDRVGEKLFF.